These 25 T cell receptor beta chains were sequenced from one sample in a study of shared clonotypes between healthy human individuals. Using immunoSEQ multiplex PCR, the repertoire was profiled, and TCRdb retains in-frame clones only, with some absent. The sample holds roughly 480,000 clones, about 80% seen once. Sequencing input: PBMCs. The origin of the receptors is a woman in her thirties or forties in good health. Some clones in this sample may be carry-over from other donors' samples.

This clone was observed a few times. V usage is TRBV18 and J usage is TRBJ2-7, with D unresolved. The CDR3 loop spans 12 amino acids. V was pared by 4 bases and J by 2 bases, with 6 bases between. Germline V CDR1 and CDR2: KGHSH, LQKENI. The CDR3 loop is CASSQQTYEQYF. The CDR3 DNA follows: TGTGCCAGCTCACAACAGACCTACGAGCAGTACTTC.

V gene TRBV7-2 combines with J gene TRBJ1-5; 7 positions agree with TRBD1. The CDR3 length is 14 residues. The V gene's germline CDR1 is SGHTA and CDR2 FQGNSA. The V segment lost 1 base and the J segment 6 bases; nucleotides outside the gene matches: 3. The CDR3 sequence: CASSLGQGGQPQHF. As DNA, the CDR3 is TGTGCCAGCAGCTTAGGACAGGGAGGTCAGCCCCAGCATTTT.

This rearrangement joins TRBV30 to TRBJ1-1; D ambiguous. Germline V gene data show CDR1 as GTSNPN and CDR2 as SVGIG (reference sequence). V dropped 2 bases and J dropped 1 base, with 8 bases sitting between them. The CDR3 has 13 residues. The CDR3 DNA is TGTGCCTGGAGTAAGTATCGGAACACTGAAGCTTTCTTT. Amino acid sequence: CAWSKYRNTEAFF.

V is TRBV28 and J is TRBJ2-7, with TRBD2 identical over 10 bases. Trimming at V came to 2 bases and at J to 7 bases, leaving 17 bases not matched to a gene. This CDR3 region has 18 residues. Germline V gives CDR1 MDHEN, CDR2 SYDVKM. CDR3 DNA: TGTGCCAGCAGTTTACCGGAACGGGCGGCTAGCGGGAGTAAAGAGCAGTACTTC. Encoded protein: CASSLPERAASGSKEQYF. Complete variable domain (other parts from reference TRBV28 and TRBJ2-7): DVKVTQSSRYLVKRTGEKVFLECVQDMDHENMFWYRQDPGLGLRLIYFSYDVKMKEKGDIPEGYSVSREKKERFSLILESASTNQTSMYLCASSLPERAASGSKEQYFGPGTRLTVT.

V usage is TRBV6-1 and J usage is TRBJ2-1; D not certain. In germline, CDR1 is MNHNS, CDR2 SASEGT. The CDR3 contains 15 residues. Trimming shortened V by 2 bases and J by 0 bases, and 8 bases separated the two germline ends. CDR3 DNA sequence: TGTGCCAGCAGTGAACATTTCCGCTCCTACAATGAGCAGTTCTTC. This translates into CASSEHFRSYNEQFF.

The chain has TRBV4-1 and TRBJ1-2, with 8 bases lining up with TRBD1. The length of the CDR3 is 16 residues. Germline trimming cut 1 base from V and 4 bases from J; bases unmatched to any gene: 8. CDR1 and CDR2 from the germline V gene are MGHRA and YSYEKL. CDR3 loop: CASSQATGAPIYGYTF. CDR3 sequence (DNA): TGCGCCAGCAGCCAAGCGACAGGGGCCCCAATCTATGGCTACACCTTC.

V gene TRBV19 combines with J gene TRBJ2-3; D is possibly TRBD2 (5 bases). V gave up 8 bases and J gave up 1 base, with 7 bases separating them. CDR1 is LNHDA, CDR2 SQIVND, per germline (reference sequence). The CDR3 loop spans 12 amino acids. The CDR3 loop is CASDGGTDTQYF. CDR3 nucleotide sequence: TGTGCCAGTGACGGGGGCACAGATACGCAGTATTTT.

The rearrangement links TRBV6-6 to TRBJ1-5; D remains ambiguous. Germline V CDR1 and CDR2: MNHNY, SVGAGI (reference sequence). CDR3 length equals 16 residues. Trimming removed 2 bases at V and 10 bases at J, with 21 bases between. CDR3 nucleotides: TGTGCCAGCAGTTACCTGGGGAGAGAGGGCCGGGGTCCCCAGCATTTT. Translated: CASSYLGREGRGPQHF.

The chain has TRBV30 and TRBJ1-5; D possibly corresponds to TRBD1 (5 bases). Germline V gives CDR1 GTSNPN, CDR2 SVGIG (reference sequence). The CDR3 covers 15 residues. V lost 3 bases to trimming and J lost 2 bases, with 14 bases between them. CDR3 in amino acids: CAWSPLGLGNQPQHF. CDR3 nucleotide sequence: TGTGCCTGGAGCCCCTTGGGACTGGGCAATCAGCCCCAGCATTTT.

Concerning this clone: A much larger clonotype is one base distant, so this may be a read error. This chain joins TRBV5-1 and TRBJ2-5; TRBD1 might be the D (5 bases). The V and J ends lost 3 bases and 4 bases respectively, with 7 bases between them. CDR1 is SGHRS and CDR2 is YFSETQ in the germline V gene. The CDR3 runs 12 residues. The CDR3 loop is CASSWGGETQYF. CDR3 DNA: TGCGCCAGCAGCTGGGGCGGAGAGACCCAGTACTTC. Complete variable domain (other parts from reference TRBV5-1 and TRBJ2-5): KAGVTQTPRYLIKTRGQQVTLSCSPISGHRSVSWYQQTPGQGLQFLFEYFSETQRNKGNFPGRFSGRQFSNSRSEMNVSTLELGDSALYLCASSWGGETQYFGPGTRLLVL.

The chain joins TRBV6-1 to TRBJ2-1; D is unresolved. Trimming cost V 7 bases and J 0 bases, with 10 bases left between them. The CDR3 is 14 residues long. CDR1 is MNHNS, CDR2 SASEGT, per germline. CDR3 nucleotides: TGTGCCAGCACGTTACAGCTCTCCTACAATGAGCAGTTCTTC. It is translated as CASTLQLSYNEQFF.

This clone was seen just once. This sample includes further DNA sequences coding for the same CDR3. The chain recombines TRBV5-1 with TRBJ1-1; 11 bases match TRBD1. Germline lookup yields CDR1 SGHRS and CDR2 YFSETQ. The CDR3 is 14 amino acids. Trimming cost V 4 bases and J 5 bases; bases outside gene matches: 4. CDR3 protein: CASSGTGGGTEAFF. DNA for the CDR3: TGCGCCAGCAGCGGGACAGGGGGAGGAACTGAAGCTTTCTTT.

The V and J genes are TRBV10-3 and TRBJ2-3, with D perhaps TRBD1 (6 bases). V was trimmed by 7 bases and J by 2 bases, leaving 13 bases between them. CDR1 and CDR2 from the germline V gene are ENHRY and SYGVKD. The CDR3 sequence is 14 residues long. The CDR3 loop reads CAIKSAGDTDTQYF. CDR3 nucleotide sequence: TGTGCCATCAAGTCGGCAGGGGACACAGATACGCAGTATTTT.

J is TRBJ2-7 and V is TRBV27; no firm D call. The CDR3 has 14 amino acids. Germline assignment: CDR1 MNHEY and CDR2 SMNVEV (reference sequence). V shed 3 bases and J shed 6 bases, with 15 bases lying between them. CDR3 nucleotides: TGTGCCAGCAGTTTTTTAGGGCGAGCCTCCGAGCAGTACTTC. Protein: CASSFLGRASEQYF.

The chain is built from TRBV6-6 and TRBJ2-7; 10 bases line up with TRBD2. CDR3 length: 14 residues. V dropped 6 bases and J dropped 2; count of bases not matched to a gene: 4. CDR1 and CDR2 from the germline V gene are MNHNY and SVGAGI (reference sequence). The CDR3 reads CASSRGLAPYEQYF. The CDR3 DNA reads TGTGCCAGCAGCCGGGGACTAGCGCCCTACGAGCAGTACTTC.

The chain employs TRBV5-4 and TRBJ1-2, with TRBD1 matching 7 bases. The germline CDR1 and CDR2 sequences are SGHNT and YYREEE (reference sequence). J lost 4 bases, V lost 4 bases, and 7 bases had no gene match. CDR3 length: 14 residues. The CDR3 reads CASSRTGVSYGYTF. The CDR3 DNA reads as TGTGCCAGCAGCAGAACAGGGGTAAGCTATGGCTACACCTTC.

This clone was seen a few times. The CDR3 loop is CASSGGRGGEAFF. In nucleotides, the CDR3 is TGTGCCTCTTCAGGGGGCAGGGGTGGTGAAGCTTTCTTT. The V call is TRBV30, the J call TRBJ1-1; 8 nucleotides align to TRBD1. This CDR3 comprises 13 residues. The V gene end was trimmed by 7 bases and the J gene end by 7 bases; junction bases not matched to a gene: 11. From germline, CDR1 is GTSNPN and CDR2 SVGIG (reference sequence).

The rearrangement joins TRBV7-6 to TRBJ2-3; TRBD1 matches 7 bases. Germline CDR1 reads SGHVS; CDR2 reads FNYEAQ. CDR3 length equals 14 residues. Trimming cost V 3 bases and J 3 bases; bases outside gene matches: 3. CDR3 region: CASSFRGLTDTQYF. The CDR3 DNA is TGTGCCAGCAGCTTTAGGGGGCTAACAGATACGCAGTATTTT.

This chain uses TRBV9 with TRBJ2-7; no reliable D call. Trimming removed 5 bases from V and 2 bases from J, with 20 bases in between. Germline values: CDR1 SGDLS, CDR2 YYNGEE. The CDR3 runs to 16 residues. DNA for the CDR3: TGTGCCAGCAGTGACCACTCGACCGACATTCCCTACGAGCAGTACTTC. Its protein product is CASSDHSTDIPYEQYF.

Remarks on this clone: Other nucleotide sequences in the sample specify the same CDR3. This chain links TRBV6-6 with TRBJ2-7; D gene ambiguous. This CDR3 has 13 residues. The V and J ends lost 4 bases and 5 bases respectively, with 12 bases between them. Germline V lookup: CDR1 MNHNY, CDR2 SVGAGI (reference sequence). The CDR3: CASSFMARDEQYF. The CDR3 DNA follows: TGTGCCAGCAGTTTTATGGCCCGAGACGAGCAGTACTTC.

This clone has a handful of counts. The genes are TRBV6-5 and TRBJ2-7, with TRBD1 matching over 7 bases. This CDR3 region has 12 residues. The germline gives CDR1 MNHEY, CDR2 SVGAGI. With 6 bases clipped from V and 3 bases from J, the junction kept 2 bases outside the gene matches. The chain's CDR3 is CASRRDSYEQYF. The CDR3 DNA is TGTGCCAGCAGAAGGGACAGCTACGAGCAGTACTTC.

The sample holds many counts of this clone. The V and J genes are TRBV27 and TRBJ1-5; TRBD1 might be the D (5 bases). V dropped 5 bases and J dropped 3 bases, with 17 bases sitting between them. The CDR3 spans 16 residues. Germline V gene sequence: CDR1 MNHEY, CDR2 SMNVEV (reference sequence). Here the CDR3 reads CASSPRWGENNQPQHF. The CDR3 DNA is TGTGCCAGCAGTCCCCGGTGGGGGGAAAACAATCAGCCCCAGCATTTT.

The J gene is TRBJ2-1, the V gene TRBV30, with 11 bases fitting TRBD2. The V and J ends lost 3 bases and 7 bases, in that order; junction bases with no gene match: 5. This CDR3 is 14 amino acids long. CDR1 and CDR2 (germline): GTSNPN, SVGIG (reference sequence). CDR3 DNA: TGTGCCTGGAGCACTAGCGGGAGTTCAAATGAGCAGTTCTTC. Translated, it gives CAWSTSGSSNEQFF.

The CDR3 coding sequence is TGTGCCAGCAGCAAAGGGGTTGTCGCAGAGACCCAGTACTTC. Protein: CASSKGVVAETQYF. This chain links TRBV21-1 with TRBJ2-5. TRBV21-1 is a pseudogene segment. This CDR3 region has 14 residues.

The rearrangement uses TRBV5-1 and TRBJ2-3, with no clear D. Trimming left V 0 bases short and J 2 bases short, with 16 bases between. Germline V gene sequence: CDR1 SGHRS, CDR2 YFSETQ. This CDR3 is 17 amino acids long. In DNA, the CDR3 is TGCGCCAGCAGCTTGGGTCCCACCGAAGGTGACACAGATACGCAGTATTTT. Translated, it gives CASSLGPTEGDTDTQYF.